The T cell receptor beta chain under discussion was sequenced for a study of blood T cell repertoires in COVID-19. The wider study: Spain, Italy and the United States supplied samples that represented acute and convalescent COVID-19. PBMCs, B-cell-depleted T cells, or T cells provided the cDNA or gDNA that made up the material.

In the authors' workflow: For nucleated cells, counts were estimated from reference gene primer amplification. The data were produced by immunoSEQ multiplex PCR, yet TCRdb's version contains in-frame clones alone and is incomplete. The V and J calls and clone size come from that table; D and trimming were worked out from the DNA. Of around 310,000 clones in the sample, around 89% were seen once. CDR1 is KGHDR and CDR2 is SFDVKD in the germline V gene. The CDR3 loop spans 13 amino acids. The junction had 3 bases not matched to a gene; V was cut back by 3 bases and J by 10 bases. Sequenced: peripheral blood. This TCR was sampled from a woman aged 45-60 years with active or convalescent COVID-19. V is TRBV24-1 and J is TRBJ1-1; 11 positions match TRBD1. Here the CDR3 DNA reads TGTGCCACCAGTGATGGACAGGGGGCTAGAGCTTTCTTT. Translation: CATSDGQGARAFF.